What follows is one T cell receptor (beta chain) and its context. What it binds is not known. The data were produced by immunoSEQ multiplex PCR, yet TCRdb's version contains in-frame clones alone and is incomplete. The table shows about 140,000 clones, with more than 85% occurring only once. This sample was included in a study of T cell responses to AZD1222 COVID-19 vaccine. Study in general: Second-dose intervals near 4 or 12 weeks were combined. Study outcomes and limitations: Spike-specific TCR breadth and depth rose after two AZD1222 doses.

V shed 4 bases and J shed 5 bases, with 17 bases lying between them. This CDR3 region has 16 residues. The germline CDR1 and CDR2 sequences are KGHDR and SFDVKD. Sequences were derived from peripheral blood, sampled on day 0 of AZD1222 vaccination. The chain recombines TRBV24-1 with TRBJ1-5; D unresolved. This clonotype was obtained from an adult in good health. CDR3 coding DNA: TGTGCCACCAGTGAATCCGGCCGACCTATCGATCAGCCCCAGCATTTT. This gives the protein CATSESGRPIDQPQHF.